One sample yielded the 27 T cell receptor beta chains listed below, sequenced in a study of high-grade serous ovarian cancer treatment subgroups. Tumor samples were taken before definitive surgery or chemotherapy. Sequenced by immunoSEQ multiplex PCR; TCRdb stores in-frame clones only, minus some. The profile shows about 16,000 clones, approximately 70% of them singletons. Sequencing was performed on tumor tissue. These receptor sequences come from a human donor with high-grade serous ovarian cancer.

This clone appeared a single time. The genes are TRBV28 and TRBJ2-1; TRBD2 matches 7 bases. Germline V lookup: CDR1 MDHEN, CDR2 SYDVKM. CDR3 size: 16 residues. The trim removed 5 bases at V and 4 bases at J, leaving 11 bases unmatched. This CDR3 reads CASSLNRDYRYNEQFF. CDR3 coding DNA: TGTGCCAGCAGTCTTAATCGGGACTACCGGTACAATGAGCAGTTCTTC. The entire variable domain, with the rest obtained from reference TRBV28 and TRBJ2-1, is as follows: DVKVTQSSRYLVKRTGEKVFLECVQDMDHENMFWYRQDPGLGLRLIYFSYDVKMKEKGDIPEGYSVSREKKERFSLILESASTNQTSMYLCASSLNRDYRYNEQFFGPGTRLTVL.

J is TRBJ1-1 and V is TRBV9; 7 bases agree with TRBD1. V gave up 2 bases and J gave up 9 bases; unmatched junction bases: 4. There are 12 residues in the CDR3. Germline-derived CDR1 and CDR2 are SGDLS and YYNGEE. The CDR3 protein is CASSVLGQQAFF. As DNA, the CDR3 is TGTGCCAGCAGCGTTCTGGGACAGCAAGCTTTCTTT.

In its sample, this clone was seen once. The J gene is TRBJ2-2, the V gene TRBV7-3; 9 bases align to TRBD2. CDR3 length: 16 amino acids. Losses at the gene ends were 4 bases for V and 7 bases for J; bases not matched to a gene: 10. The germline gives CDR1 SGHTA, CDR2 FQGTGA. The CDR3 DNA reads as TGTGCCAGCAGCTCTACTAGCGGGCTTCGGAACGGGGAGCTGTTTTTT. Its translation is CASSSTSGLRNGELFF.

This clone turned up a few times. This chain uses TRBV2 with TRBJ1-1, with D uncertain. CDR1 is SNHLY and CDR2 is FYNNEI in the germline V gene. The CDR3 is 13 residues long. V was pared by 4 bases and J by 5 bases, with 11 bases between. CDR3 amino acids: CASSVQLWTEAFF. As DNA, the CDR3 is TGTGCCAGCAGTGTCCAGTTGTGGACTGAAGCTTTCTTT.

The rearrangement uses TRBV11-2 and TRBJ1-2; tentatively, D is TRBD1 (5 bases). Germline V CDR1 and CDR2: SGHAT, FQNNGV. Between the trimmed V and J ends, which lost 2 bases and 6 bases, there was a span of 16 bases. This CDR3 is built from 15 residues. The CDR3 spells CASSLYPGIGDGYTF. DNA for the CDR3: TGTGCCAGCAGCTTATATCCGGGAATAGGGGATGGCTACACCTTC.

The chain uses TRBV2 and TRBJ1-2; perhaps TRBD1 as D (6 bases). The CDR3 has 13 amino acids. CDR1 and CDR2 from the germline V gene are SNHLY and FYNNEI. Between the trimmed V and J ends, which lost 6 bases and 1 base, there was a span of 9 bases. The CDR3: CASRPDSNYGYTF. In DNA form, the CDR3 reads TGTGCCAGCAGGCCGGACAGTAACTATGGCTACACCTTC.

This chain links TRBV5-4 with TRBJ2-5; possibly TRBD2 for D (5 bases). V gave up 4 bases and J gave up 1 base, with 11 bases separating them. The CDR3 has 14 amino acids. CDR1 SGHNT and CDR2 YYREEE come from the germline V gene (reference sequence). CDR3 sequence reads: CASSPPGFQETQYF. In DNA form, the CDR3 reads TGTGCCAGCAGCCCCCCGGGGTTCCAAGAGACCCAGTACTTC. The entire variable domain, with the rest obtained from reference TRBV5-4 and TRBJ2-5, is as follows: ETGVTQSPTHLIKTRGQQVTLRCSSQSGHNTVSWYQQALGQGPQFIFQYYREEENGRGNFPPRFSGLQFPNYSSELNVNALELDDSALYLCASSPPGFQETQYFGPGTRLLVL.

The CDR3 coding sequence is TGTGCCTGGAGGATCCCCCCTGGAAACACCATATATTTT. Its translation: CAWRIPPGNTIYF. V and J are TRBV30 and TRBJ1-3; D remains unclear. Trimming stripped 3 bases from V and 2 bases from J, with 8 bases between. CDR1 GTSNPN and CDR2 SVGIG come from the germline V gene (reference sequence). The CDR3 is 13 residues long.

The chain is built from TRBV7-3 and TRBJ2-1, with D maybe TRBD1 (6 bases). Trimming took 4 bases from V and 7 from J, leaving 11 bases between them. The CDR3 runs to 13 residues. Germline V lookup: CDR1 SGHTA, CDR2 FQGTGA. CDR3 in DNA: TGTGCCAGCAGCTACCAACAGGGAAATGAGCAGTTCTTC. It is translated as CASSYQQGNEQFF.

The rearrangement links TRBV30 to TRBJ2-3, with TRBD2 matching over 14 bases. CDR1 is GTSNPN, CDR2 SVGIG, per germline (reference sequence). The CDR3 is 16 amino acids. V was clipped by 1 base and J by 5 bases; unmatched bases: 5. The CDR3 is CAWSGLAGGAGDTQYF. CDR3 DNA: TGTGCCTGGAGTGGACTAGCGGGGGGGGCGGGAGATACGCAGTATTTT.

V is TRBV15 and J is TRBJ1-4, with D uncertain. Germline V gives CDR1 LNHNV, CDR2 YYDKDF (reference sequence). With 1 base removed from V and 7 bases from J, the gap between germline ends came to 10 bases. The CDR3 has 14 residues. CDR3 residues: CATSRVRDTEKLFF. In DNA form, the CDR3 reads TGTGCCACCAGCAGAGTTAGGGATACTGAAAAACTGTTTTTT. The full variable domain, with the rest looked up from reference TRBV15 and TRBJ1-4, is DAMVIQNPRYQVTQFGKPVTLSCSQTLNHNVMYWYQQKSSQAPKLLFHYYDKDFNNEADTPDNFQSRRPNTSFCFLDIRSPGLGDTAMYLCATSRVRDTEKLFFGSGTQLSVL.

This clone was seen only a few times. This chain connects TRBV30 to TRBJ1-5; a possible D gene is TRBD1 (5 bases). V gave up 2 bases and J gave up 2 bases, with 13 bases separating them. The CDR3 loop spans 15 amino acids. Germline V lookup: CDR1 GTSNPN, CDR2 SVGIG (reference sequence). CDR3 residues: CAWSSQGIRNQPQHF. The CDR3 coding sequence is TGTGCCTGGAGTTCCCAGGGAATACGCAATCAGCCCCAGCATTTT.

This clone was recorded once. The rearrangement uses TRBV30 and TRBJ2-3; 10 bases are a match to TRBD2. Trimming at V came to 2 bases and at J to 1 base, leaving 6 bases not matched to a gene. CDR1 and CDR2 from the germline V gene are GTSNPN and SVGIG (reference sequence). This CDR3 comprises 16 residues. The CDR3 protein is CAWSSALAGGTDTQYF. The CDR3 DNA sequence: TGTGCCTGGAGTTCGGCCCTAGCGGGGGGCACAGATACGCAGTATTTT.

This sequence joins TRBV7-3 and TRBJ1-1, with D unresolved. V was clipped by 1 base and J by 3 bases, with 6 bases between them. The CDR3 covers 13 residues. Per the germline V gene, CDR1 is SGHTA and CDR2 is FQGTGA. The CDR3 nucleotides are TGTGCCAGCAGCTTAAGGGTGGACACTGAAGCTTTCTTT. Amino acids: CASSLRVDTEAFF.

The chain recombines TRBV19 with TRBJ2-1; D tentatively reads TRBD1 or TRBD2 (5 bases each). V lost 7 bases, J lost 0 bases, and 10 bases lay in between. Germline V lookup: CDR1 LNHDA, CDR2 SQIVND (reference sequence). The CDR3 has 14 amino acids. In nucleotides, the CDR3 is TGTGCCAGTAAACGGGGCAGCTCCTACAATGAGCAGTTCTTC. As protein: CASKRGSSYNEQFF.

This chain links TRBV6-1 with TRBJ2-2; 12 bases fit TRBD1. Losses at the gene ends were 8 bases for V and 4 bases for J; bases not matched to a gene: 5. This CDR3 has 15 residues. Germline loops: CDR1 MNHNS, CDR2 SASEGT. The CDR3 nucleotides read TGTGCCAGCCGAAGGGACAGGGGGCGCACCGGGGAGCTGTTTTTT. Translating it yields CASRRDRGRTGELFF.

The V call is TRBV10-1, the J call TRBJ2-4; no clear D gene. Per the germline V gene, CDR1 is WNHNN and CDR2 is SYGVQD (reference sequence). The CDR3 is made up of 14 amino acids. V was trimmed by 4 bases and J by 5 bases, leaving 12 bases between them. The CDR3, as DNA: TGCGCCAGCAGTGGGGTAGGCGAGCAAAACATTCAGTACTTC. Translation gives CASSGVGEQNIQYF.

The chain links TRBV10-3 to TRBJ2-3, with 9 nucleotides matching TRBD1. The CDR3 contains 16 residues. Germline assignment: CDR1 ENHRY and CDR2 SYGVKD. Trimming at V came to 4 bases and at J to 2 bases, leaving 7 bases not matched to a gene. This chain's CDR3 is CAISVGGQGSTDTQYF. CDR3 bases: TGTGCCATCAGTGTAGGGGGACAGGGATCCACAGATACGCAGTATTTT.

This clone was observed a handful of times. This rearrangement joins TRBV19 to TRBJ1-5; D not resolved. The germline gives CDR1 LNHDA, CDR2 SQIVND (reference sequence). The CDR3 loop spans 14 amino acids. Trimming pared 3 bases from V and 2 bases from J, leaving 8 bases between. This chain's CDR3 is CASSIRGGNQPQHF. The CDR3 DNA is TGTGCCAGTAGTATTCGTGGTGGCAATCAGCCCCAGCATTTT. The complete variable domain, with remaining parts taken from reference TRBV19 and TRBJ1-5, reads DGGITQSPKYLFRKEGQNVTLSCEQNLNHDAMYWYRQDPGQGLRLIYYSQIVNDFQKGDIAEGYSVSREKKESFPLTVTSAQKNPTAFYLCASSIRGGNQPQHFGDGTRLSIL.

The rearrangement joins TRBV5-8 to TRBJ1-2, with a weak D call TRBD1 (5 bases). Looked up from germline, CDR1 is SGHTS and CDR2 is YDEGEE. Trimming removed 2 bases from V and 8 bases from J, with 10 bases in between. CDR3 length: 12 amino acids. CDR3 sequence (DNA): TGTGCCAGCAGCTTCAGGGCAGGGGGCTACACCTTC. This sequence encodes CASSFRAGGYTF.

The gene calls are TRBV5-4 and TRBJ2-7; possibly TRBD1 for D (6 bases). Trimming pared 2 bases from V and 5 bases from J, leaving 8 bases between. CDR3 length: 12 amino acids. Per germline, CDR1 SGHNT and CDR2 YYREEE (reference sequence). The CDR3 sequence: CASSLKGDEQYF. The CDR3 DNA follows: TGTGCCAGCAGCTTAAAGGGGGACGAGCAGTACTTC.

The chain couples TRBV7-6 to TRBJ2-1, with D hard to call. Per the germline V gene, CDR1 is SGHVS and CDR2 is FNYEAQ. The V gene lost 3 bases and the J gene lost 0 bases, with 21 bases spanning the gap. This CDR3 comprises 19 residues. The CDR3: CASSFTRRHPQSSYNEQFF. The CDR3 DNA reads TGTGCCAGCAGCTTTACGCGTCGGCACCCTCAGAGCTCCTACAATGAGCAGTTCTTC.

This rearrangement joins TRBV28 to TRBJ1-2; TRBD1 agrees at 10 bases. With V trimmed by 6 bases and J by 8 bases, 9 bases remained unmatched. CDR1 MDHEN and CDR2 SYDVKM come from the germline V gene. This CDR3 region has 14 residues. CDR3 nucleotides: TGTGCCAGCAGCAACGGACAGGGGGGGCGGGGCTACACCTTC. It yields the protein CASSNGQGGRGYTF.

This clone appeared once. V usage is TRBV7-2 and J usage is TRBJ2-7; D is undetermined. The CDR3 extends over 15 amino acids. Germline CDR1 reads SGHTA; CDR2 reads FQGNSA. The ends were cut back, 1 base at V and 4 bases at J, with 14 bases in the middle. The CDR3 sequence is CASSLERQIQYEQYF. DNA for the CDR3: TGTGCCAGCAGCTTAGAAAGGCAAATTCAGTACGAGCAGTACTTC.

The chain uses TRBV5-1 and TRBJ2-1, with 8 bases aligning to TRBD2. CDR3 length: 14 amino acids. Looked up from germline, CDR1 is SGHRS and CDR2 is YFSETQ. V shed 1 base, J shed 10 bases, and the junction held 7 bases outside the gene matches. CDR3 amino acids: CASSLSGGYAEQFF. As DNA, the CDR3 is TGCGCCAGCAGCTTGTCGGGGGGGTATGCAGAGCAGTTCTTC.

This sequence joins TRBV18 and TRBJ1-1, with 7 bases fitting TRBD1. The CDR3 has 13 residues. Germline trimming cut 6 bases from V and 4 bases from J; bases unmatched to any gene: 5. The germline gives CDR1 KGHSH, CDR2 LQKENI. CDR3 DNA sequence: TGTGCCAGCTCGACAGGGTTGAGCACTGAAGCTTTCTTT. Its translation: CASSTGLSTEAFF.

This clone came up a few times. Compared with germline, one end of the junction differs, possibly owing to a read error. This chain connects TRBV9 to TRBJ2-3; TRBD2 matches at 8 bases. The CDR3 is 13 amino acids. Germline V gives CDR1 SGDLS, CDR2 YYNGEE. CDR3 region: CASSGTSRDTQYF. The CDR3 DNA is TGTGCCAGCAGCGGGACTAGCAGAGATACGCAGTATTTT.